This T cell receptor (beta chain) was captured by sequencing in a study of early T cells in non-severe SARS-CoV-2 infection. The germline V gene has CDR1 DFQATT and CDR2 SNEGSKA (reference sequence). V lost 2 bases, J lost 7 bases, and 18 bases lay in between. The length of the CDR3 is 14 residues. This clonotype was seen ten or more times. As part of library construction, unique molecular identifiers were attached to individual cDNA molecules. From the 5' RACE reads, TCRdb called clonotypes with MiXCR, one entry per CDR3 protein. The table lists 35,000 to 40,000 distinct CDR3 sequences, approximately 8.9% of them singletons.

This clonotype was sampled from an adult who was a healthcare worker with PCR-confirmed SARS-CoV-2 infection or an uninfected control (not recorded which). The chain uses TRBV20-1 and TRBJ2-7; no firm D call. The sequenced sample was whole blood. The CDR3, as DNA: TGCAGTGCTAGACATACAGAGGAGCTTTGGGAGCAGTACTTC. Protein sequence: CSARHTEELWEQYF.